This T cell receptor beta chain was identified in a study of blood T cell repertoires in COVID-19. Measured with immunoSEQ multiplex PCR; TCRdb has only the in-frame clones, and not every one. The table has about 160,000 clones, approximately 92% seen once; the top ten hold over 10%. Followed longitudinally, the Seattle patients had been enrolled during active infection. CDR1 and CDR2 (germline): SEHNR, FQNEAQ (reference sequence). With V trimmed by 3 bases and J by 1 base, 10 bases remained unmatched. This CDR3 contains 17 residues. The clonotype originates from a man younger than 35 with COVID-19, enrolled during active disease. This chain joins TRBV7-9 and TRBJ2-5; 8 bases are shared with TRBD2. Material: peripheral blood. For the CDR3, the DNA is TGTGCCAGCAGCTTCAGCCGGGGGGGGCGAATCCAAGAGACCCAGTACTTC. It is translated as CASSFSRGGRIQETQYF.